This T cell receptor beta chain was sequenced in a study of a mutant IDH1 vaccine in newly diagnosed glioma. Stated time point: week 11, during vaccination. It was 300 ug of mutant IDH1 20-mer peptide that made up each vaccine dose, given with topical imiquimod. The CDR3 has 13 residues. Germline lookup yields CDR1 SGHDT and CDR2 YYEEEE. V was clipped by 3 bases and J by 4 bases, with 10 bases between them. Measured with immunoSEQ multiplex PCR; TCRdb has only the in-frame clones, and not every one. Of tens of thousands of clones listed, 84% were seen once; the top ten hold approximately 10%. Note on this clone: No antigen is known for it.

The sample consisted of PBMCs, taken from a glioma patient whose treatment included an IDH1 peptide vaccine. The rearrangement links TRBV5-6 to TRBJ1-2; D remains ambiguous. The TCR was taken from a woman aged 45 to 65 with glioma. CDR3 residues: CASSYNKLYGYTF. The CDR3, as DNA: TGTGCCAGCAGCTATAACAAGCTCTATGGCTACACCTTC.